This T cell receptor beta chain was recorded in a study of T cells after yellow fever vaccination. TCRdb analysed the 5' RACE reads with MiXCR anew, one entry per CDR3 protein. The sample lists some 260,000 distinct CDR3 sequences; roughly 4.8% were seen once. Germline V CDR1 and CDR2: SEHNR, FQNEAQ (reference sequence). This CDR3 comprises 15 residues. J lost 5 bases, V lost 5 bases, and 11 bases had no gene match. This clonotype was seen only a few times. This chain connects TRBV7-9 to TRBJ2-5; 7 bases line up with TRBD1. The source is a man aged 18 to 29 who received the YFV17D yellow fever vaccine. The source material was CD4+ T cells sorted from PBMCs, sampled on the day of the yellow fever booster vaccination. CDR3 loop: CASSQQTGTVETQYF. The CDR3 DNA follows: TGTGCCAGCAGCCAGCAAACCGGGACAGTGGAGACCCAGTACTTC.